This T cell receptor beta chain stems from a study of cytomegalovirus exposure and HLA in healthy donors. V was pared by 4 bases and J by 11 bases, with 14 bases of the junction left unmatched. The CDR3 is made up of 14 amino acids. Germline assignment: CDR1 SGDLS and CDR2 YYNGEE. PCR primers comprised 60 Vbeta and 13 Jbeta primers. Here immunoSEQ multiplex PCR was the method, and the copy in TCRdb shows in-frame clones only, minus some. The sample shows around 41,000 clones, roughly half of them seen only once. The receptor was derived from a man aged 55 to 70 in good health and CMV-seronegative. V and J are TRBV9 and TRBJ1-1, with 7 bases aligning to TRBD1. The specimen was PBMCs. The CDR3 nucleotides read TGTGCCAGCAGCCCCCGGACAGGAAGCTCTAGGGCTTTCTTT. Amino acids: CASSPRTGSSRAFF.